This passage covers 32 T cell receptor beta chains from one sample sequenced in a study of cytomegalovirus exposure and HLA in healthy donors. The study ran its PCR with 60 Vbeta and 13 Jbeta primers. Libraries were prepared by immunoSEQ multiplex PCR; TCRdb keeps only in-frame clonotypes and omits some of them. The sample carries 200,000 or so clones, roughly 81% recorded once. Sequences were obtained from PBMCs. The receptors were gathered from a woman aged 30 to 39 in good health and CMV-seropositive.

This clone has a handful of counts. The chain carries TRBV6-4 and TRBJ2-1; unclear D gene. The CDR3 is made up of 13 amino acids. CDR1 is MRHNA and CDR2 is SNTAGT in the germline V gene. Deletions cut 2 bases from V and 7 bases from J, with 9 bases between. CDR3 residues: CASSDAAQNEQFF. As DNA, the CDR3 is TGTGCCAGCAGTGACGCGGCTCAGAATGAGCAGTTCTTC.

The rearrangement uses TRBV28 and TRBJ2-7; 10 nucleotides align to TRBD2. This CDR3 contains 14 residues. Trimming removed 6 bases from V and 3 bases from J; junction bases left unmatched: 5. CDR1 is MDHEN and CDR2 is SYDVKM in the germline V gene. In DNA form, the CDR3 reads TGTGCCAGCAGACCGACTAGCGGGCGCTACGAGCAGTACTTC. It is translated as CASRPTSGRYEQYF.

This chain joins TRBV7-2 and TRBJ2-3, with TRBD2 as a possible D gene (6 bases). V gave up 4 bases and J gave up 0 bases, with 11 bases separating them. The CDR3 totals 15 residues. Germline V gene data show CDR1 as SGHTA and CDR2 as FQGNSA. The CDR3 reads CASSSIAVSTDTQYF. The CDR3 DNA sequence: TGTGCCAGCAGCTCGATAGCGGTTAGCACAGATACGCAGTATTTT.

This clone was recorded a few times. V gene TRBV29-1 combines with J gene TRBJ2-7; 9 positions agree with TRBD2. V gave up 5 bases and J gave up 4 bases; unmatched junction bases: 18. The CDR3 is 17 amino acids. Germline values: CDR1 SQVTM, CDR2 ANQGSEA. The CDR3, as DNA: TGCAGCGTTACCCATAGCGGGAGATCATCATATATGTACGAGCAGTACTTC. Protein sequence: CSVTHSGRSSYMYEQYF.

This sequence joins TRBV13 and TRBJ2-5; the match to TRBD1 covers 7 bases. V shed 6 bases, J shed 5 bases, and the junction held 9 bases outside the gene matches. The CDR3 is 14 amino acids. CDR1 is PRHDT and CDR2 is FYEKMQ in the germline V gene (reference sequence). CDR3: CASRPLGGAETQYF. For the CDR3, the DNA is TGTGCCAGCAGGCCTTTAGGGGGCGCGGAGACCCAGTACTTC.

The gene calls are TRBV15 and TRBJ1-5, with D possibly TRBD1 on 6 matching bases. From germline, CDR1 is LNHNV and CDR2 YYDKDF (reference sequence). Trimming cost V 0 bases and J 4 bases, with 19 bases left between them. CDR3 length: 18 amino acids. The CDR3 is CATSRDRGVRGRNQPQHF. CDR3 nucleotides: TGTGCCACCAGCAGAGATCGGGGAGTCAGGGGTAGGAATCAGCCCCAGCATTTT.

The rearrangement uses TRBV4-3 and TRBJ2-1; 12 nucleotides match TRBD1. The CDR3 runs to 15 residues. Germline V gene data show CDR1 as LGHNA and CDR2 as YSLEER. The junction had 5 bases not matched to a gene; V was cut back by 4 bases and J by 7 bases. The CDR3, as DNA: TGCGCCAGCAGCCCCGGGACAGGGGGCTTGAATGAGCAGTTCTTC. Its translation is CASSPGTGGLNEQFF.

This rearrangement joins TRBV4-3 to TRBJ2-7; a possible D gene is TRBD2 (7 bases). Germline CDR1 is LGHNA and CDR2 is YSLEER. The ends were cut back, 0 bases at V and 2 bases at J, with 14 bases in the middle. CDR3 length: 16 amino acids. Here the CDR3 reads CASSQDMGGRAYEQYF. DNA for the CDR3: TGCGCCAGCAGCCAAGATATGGGGGGGCGGGCCTACGAGCAGTACTTC.

This clone occurred a few times. Here the CDR3 DNA reads TGCGCCAGCAGTACAGGGGGCAACTATGGCTACACCTTC. Encoded protein: CASSTGGNYGYTF. This rearrangement joins TRBV23-1 to TRBJ1-2; TRBD1 matches 9 bases. TRBV23-1 qualifies as an ORF whose function is uncertain. The V gene end was trimmed by 5 bases and the J gene end by 2 bases; junction bases not matched to a gene: 0. This CDR3 is built from 13 residues.

V gene TRBV13 combines with J gene TRBJ1-2; a possible D gene is TRBD1 (6 bases). Trimming took 4 bases from V and 4 from J, leaving 19 bases between them. The CDR3 has 16 residues. Germline values: CDR1 PRHDT, CDR2 FYEKMQ (reference sequence). CDR3 bases: TGTGCCAGCAGCTCGAGGCTCGACAGGCATGGCTATGGCTACACCTTC. This sequence encodes CASSSRLDRHGYGYTF.

The V call is TRBV30, the J call TRBJ2-2; 10 positions match TRBD1. With 5 bases clipped from V and 1 base from J, the junction kept 1 base outside the gene matches. Germline CDR1 and CDR2: GTSNPN and SVGIG (reference sequence). This CDR3 contains 14 residues. The CDR3 here is CAWDRGLNTGELFF. CDR3 DNA sequence: TGTGCCTGGGACAGGGGGCTGAACACCGGGGAGCTGTTTTTT.

The sample holds one count of this clone. The genes are TRBV30 and TRBJ2-5, with 13 bases fitting TRBD2. CDR3 length: 16 residues. Germline loops: CDR1 GTSNPN, CDR2 SVGIG (reference sequence). The V gene end was trimmed by 0 bases and the J gene end by 2 bases; junction bases not matched to a gene: 3. CDR3 DNA: TGTGCCTGGAGTGTGGGACTAGCGGGGAAGCAAGAGACCCAGTACTTC. Translation: CAWSVGLAGKQETQYF.

This clone was seen a handful of times. This chain links TRBV5-1 with TRBJ1-2, with TRBD1 matching 9 bases. Trimming at V came to 4 bases and at J to 2 bases, leaving 12 bases not matched to a gene. CDR1 and CDR2 (germline): SGHRS, YFSETQ. This CDR3 comprises 17 residues. The CDR3 nucleotides are TGCGCCAGCAGCCGAACGACAGGGGGGTCAGAAAACTATGGCTACACCTTC. Amino acid sequence: CASSRTTGGSENYGYTF.

This chain connects TRBV7-8 to TRBJ1-5; the match to TRBD1 covers 8 bases. The CDR3 is 16 residues long. V trimming: 5 bases; J trimming: 7 bases; junction bases outside the gene matches: 13. Per the germline V gene, CDR1 is SGHVS and CDR2 is FQNEAQ. This chain's CDR3 is CASSDRTGRNRQPQHF. The CDR3 coding sequence is TGTGCCAGCAGCGACCGGACAGGGAGGAATCGGCAGCCCCAGCATTTT.

The chain links TRBV4-1 to TRBJ1-2; perhaps TRBD1 as D (6 bases). V dropped 1 base and J dropped 9 bases, with 24 bases sitting between them. Germline V CDR1 and CDR2: MGHRA, YSYEKL. The CDR3 length is 17 residues. CDR3 DNA sequence: TGCGCCAGCAGCCAAGCCGGGGGGGGCCCCCTCGCTATTAGCTACACCTTC. It codes for CASSQAGGGPLAISYTF.

J is TRBJ1-5 and V is TRBV18; D not resolved. V was trimmed by 3 bases and J by 4 bases, leaving 13 bases between them. The CDR3 totals 15 residues. Per the germline V gene, CDR1 is KGHSH and CDR2 is LQKENI. The CDR3 is CASSPAGFGNQPQHF. The DNA of the CDR3 is TGTGCCAGCTCACCGGCGGGGTTCGGGAATCAGCCCCAGCATTTT.

The chain uses TRBV5-6 and TRBJ1-5; D is undetermined. V was pared by 6 bases and J by 0 bases, with 22 bases between. Germline V lookup: CDR1 SGHDT, CDR2 YYEEEE. The CDR3 is made up of 18 amino acids. CDR3 in DNA: TGTGCCAGCAAAACCCGGGATTTCGATTTATATAGCAATCAGCCCCAGCATTTT. Protein product: CASKTRDFDLYSNQPQHF.

CDR3 nucleotides: TGTGCCAGTAGTATAAATGCACAGGACTATGGCTACACCTTC. Encoded protein: CASSINAQDYGYTF. This chain links TRBV19 with TRBJ1-2, with a weak D call TRBD1 (5 bases). Per the germline V gene, CDR1 is LNHDA and CDR2 is SQIVND (reference sequence). The V end lost 2 bases, the J end lost 3 bases, and 10 bases lay between the germline ends. The CDR3 loop spans 14 amino acids.

The genes are TRBV19 and TRBJ2-2; 8 bases are shared with TRBD2. Germline trimming cut 2 bases from V and 7 bases from J; bases unmatched to any gene: 9. CDR3 length equals 16 residues. Per germline, CDR1 LNHDA and CDR2 SQIVND (reference sequence). For the CDR3, the DNA is TGTGCCAGTAGTATACTAGCGGGTTCGGGTCGCGGGGAGCTGTTTTTT. Translating gives CASSILAGSGRGELFF. Supplemented by reference TRBV19 and TRBJ2-2, the full variable domain reads DGGITQSPKYLFRKEGQNVTLSCEQNLNHDAMYWYRQDPGQGLRLIYYSQIVNDFQKGDIAEGYSVSREKKESFPLTVTSAQKNPTAFYLCASSILAGSGRGELFFGEGSRLTVL.

V and J are TRBV9 and TRBJ1-4; no firm D call. Germline V CDR1 and CDR2: SGDLS, YYNGEE. Trimming shortened V by 0 bases and J by 2 bases, and 8 bases separated the two germline ends. The CDR3 is 15 amino acids. As DNA, the CDR3 is TGTGCCAGCAGCGTAGGATGGGCGACTAATGAAAAACTGTTTTTT. Protein sequence: CASSVGWATNEKLFF.

V usage is TRBV28 and J usage is TRBJ1-5; D is unclear. The CDR3 covers 14 residues. V was clipped by 4 bases and J by 3 bases, with 10 bases between them. The germline V gene has CDR1 MDHEN and CDR2 SYDVKM. The CDR3 nucleotides are TGTGCCAGCAGTTCGATGGGCCTCAATCAGCCCCAGCATTTT. Amino acid sequence: CASSSMGLNQPQHF.

The chain recombines TRBV7-3 with TRBJ2-5, with no clear D. CDR3 length equals 14 residues. Trimming took 5 bases from V and 1 from J, leaving 11 bases between them. Germline assignment: CDR1 SGHTA and CDR2 FQGTGA. The CDR3 DNA follows: TGTGCCAGCAGCCCGAGTATCCGCCAAGAGACCCAGTACTTC. Amino acid sequence: CASSPSIRQETQYF.

The CDR3 DNA is TGTGCCAGCAGTTACTCGGACAGGGAACGTTCACCCCTCCACTTT. Protein sequence: CASSYSDRERSPLHF. This sequence joins TRBV6-6 and TRBJ1-6, with 8 bases identical to TRBD1. Looked up from germline, CDR1 is MNHNY and CDR2 is SVGAGI (reference sequence). This CDR3 comprises 15 residues. The J segment lost 9 bases and the V segment lost 0 bases, leaving 4 bases of the junction unmatched.

In this sample, this clone turned up once. The CDR3 DNA follows: TGTGCCAGCATTATTGAGGGGGGGGCAGGCTATGGCTACACCTTC. It yields the protein CASIIEGGAGYGYTF. The chain has TRBV6-6 and TRBJ1-2, with a possible D match to TRBD1 (6 bases). This CDR3 region has 15 residues. Trimming took off 7 bases at V and 4 bases at J, with 19 bases between the two ends. The germline V gene has CDR1 MNHNY and CDR2 SVGAGI (reference sequence).

This clone was seen only a few times. The rearrangement uses TRBV28 and TRBJ1-4; D gene ambiguous. The CDR3 totals 19 residues. Between the trimmed V and J ends, which lost 5 bases and 5 bases, there was a span of 27 bases. The V gene's germline CDR1 is MDHEN and CDR2 SYDVKM. CDR3: CASSPPEGRSTRLNEKLFF. The CDR3 nucleotides read TGTGCCAGCAGTCCCCCGGAGGGCCGCTCTACGCGCTTAAATGAAAAACTGTTTTTT.

The chain carries TRBV6-4 and TRBJ1-5, with a weak D call TRBD1 (6 bases). V gave up 3 bases and J gave up 7 bases, with 16 bases separating them. The germline gives CDR1 MRHNA, CDR2 SNTAGT. The CDR3 runs 15 residues. In DNA form, the CDR3 reads TGTGCCAGCAGTGAAGAGGCAGGGGAAACGCAGCCCCAGCATTTT. This codes for CASSEEAGETQPQHF.

The chain has TRBV18 and TRBJ1-1; a weak D match, TRBD1 (5 bases). Looked up from germline, CDR1 is KGHSH and CDR2 is LQKENI. Trimming took off 1 base at V and 5 bases at J, with 14 bases between the two ends. The CDR3 has 15 residues. The CDR3 loop is CASSPLTRGGTEAFF. Written as DNA, the CDR3 is TGTGCCAGCTCACCACTTACGAGGGGAGGGACTGAAGCTTTCTTT.

The chain employs TRBV5-1 and TRBJ2-3, with 9 positions matching TRBD2. Trimming removed 0 bases from V and 1 base from J; junction bases left unmatched: 3. This CDR3 is 16 amino acids long. Germline V gene data show CDR1 as SGHRS and CDR2 as YFSETQ. CDR3 in amino acids: CASSLVPSGGTDTQYF. The CDR3 DNA follows: TGCGCCAGCAGCTTGGTCCCTAGCGGGGGCACAGATACGCAGTATTTT.

V is TRBV21-1 and J is TRBJ1-3. TRBV21-1 is shown as a pseudogene. The CDR3 has 16 amino acids. The CDR3 region is CASSKDGGSSGNTIYF. CDR3 sequence (DNA): TGTGCCAGCAGCAAAGATGGCGGTTCCTCTGGAAACACCATATATTTT.

V usage is TRBV7-2 and J usage is TRBJ2-2; 11 bases fit TRBD2. Germline trimming cut 6 bases from V and 0 bases from J; bases unmatched to any gene: 6. This CDR3 region has 17 residues. CDR1 and CDR2 from the germline V gene are SGHTA and FQGNSA. The CDR3 loop reads CASRRLAGSSNTGELFF. Here the CDR3 DNA reads TGTGCCAGCAGGCGACTAGCGGGATCTTCGAACACCGGGGAGCTGTTTTTT.

The CDR3 DNA reads as TGCGCCAGCAGCCAAGGGGGACAGGGTACAGATACGCAGTATTTT. Translated, it gives CASSQGGQGTDTQYF. This chain uses TRBV4-3 with TRBJ2-3; 9 nucleotides align to TRBD1. CDR1 is LGHNA, CDR2 YSLEER, per germline. The CDR3 length is 15 residues. Trimming removed 1 base from V and 3 bases from J; junction bases left unmatched: 2.

The gene calls are TRBV27 and TRBJ1-2; D possibly corresponds to TRBD1 (5 bases). V lost 5 bases and J lost 4, with 32 bases in between. The length of the CDR3 is 20 residues. Germline lookup yields CDR1 MNHEY and CDR2 SMNVEV (reference sequence). CDR3 DNA sequence: TGTGCCAGCAGTCCCACCTTTATCAGCCGGGACTCCCCCAGGCCCTATGGCTACACCTTC. Encoded protein: CASSPTFISRDSPRPYGYTF.